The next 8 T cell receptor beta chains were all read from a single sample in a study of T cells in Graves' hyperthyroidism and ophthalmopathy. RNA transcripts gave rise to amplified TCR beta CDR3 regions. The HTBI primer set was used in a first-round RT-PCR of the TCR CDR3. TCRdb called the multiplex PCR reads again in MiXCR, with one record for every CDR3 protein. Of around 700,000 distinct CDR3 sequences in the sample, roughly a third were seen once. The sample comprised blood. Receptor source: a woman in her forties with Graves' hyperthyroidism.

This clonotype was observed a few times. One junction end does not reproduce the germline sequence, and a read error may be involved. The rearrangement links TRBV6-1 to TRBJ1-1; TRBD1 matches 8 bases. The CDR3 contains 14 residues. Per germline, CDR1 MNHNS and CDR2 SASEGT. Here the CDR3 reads CASRGTRDRTQTVF. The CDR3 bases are TGTGCCAGCAGGGGGACCCGGGACAGGACCCAAACGGTGTTT.

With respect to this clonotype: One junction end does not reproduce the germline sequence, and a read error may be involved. The CDR3: CASSQDGVGGTATTYEQYF. CDR3 in DNA: TGCGCCAGCAGCCAAGATGGTGTGGGGGGCACAGCCACAACCTACGAGCAGTACTTC. The genes are TRBV7-2 and TRBJ2-7, with D perhaps TRBD1 or TRBD2 (6 bases each). Per germline, CDR1 SGHTA and CDR2 FQGNSA. The CDR3 runs to 19 residues.

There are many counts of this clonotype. In DNA form, the CDR3 reads TGTGCCAGCAGCTTCATAGACGCGGGCTACGAGCAGTACTTC. As protein: CASSFIDAGYEQYF. The J gene is TRBJ2-7, the V gene TRBV5-6, with TRBD2 as a possible D gene (5 bases). Germline assignment: CDR1 SGHDT and CDR2 YYEEEE. Trimming stripped 2 bases from V and 3 bases from J, with 12 bases between. The CDR3 sequence is 14 residues long. The variable domain in full, completed from reference TRBV5-6 and TRBJ2-7, reads DAGVTQSPTHLIKTRGQQVTLRCSPKSGHDTVSWYQQALGQGPQFIFQYYEEEERQRGNFPDRFSGHQFPNYSSELNVNALLLGDSALYLCASSFIDAGYEQYFGPGTRLTVT.

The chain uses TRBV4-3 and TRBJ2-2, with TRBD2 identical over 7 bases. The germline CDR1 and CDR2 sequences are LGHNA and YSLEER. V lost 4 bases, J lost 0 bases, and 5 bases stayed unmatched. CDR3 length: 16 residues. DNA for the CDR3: TGCGCCAGCAGCCCCGCAGCGGGATCGAACACCGGGGAGCTGTTTTTT. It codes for CASSPAAGSNTGELFF.

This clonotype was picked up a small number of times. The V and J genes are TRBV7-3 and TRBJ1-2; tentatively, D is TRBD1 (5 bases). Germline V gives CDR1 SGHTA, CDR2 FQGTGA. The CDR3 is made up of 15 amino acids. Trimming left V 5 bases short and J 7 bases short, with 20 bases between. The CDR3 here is CASSETGGISSGYTF. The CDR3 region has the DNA TGTGCCAGCAGCGAGACGGGGGGAATCTCTTCTGGCTACACCTTC.

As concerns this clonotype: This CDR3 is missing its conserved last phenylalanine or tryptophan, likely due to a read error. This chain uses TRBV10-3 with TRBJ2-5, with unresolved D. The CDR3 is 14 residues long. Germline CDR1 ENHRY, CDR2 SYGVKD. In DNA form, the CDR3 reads TGTGCCAGCAGTGAACAAGGGTCGGAAGAGACCCAGTACCTC. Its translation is CASSEQGSEETQYL.

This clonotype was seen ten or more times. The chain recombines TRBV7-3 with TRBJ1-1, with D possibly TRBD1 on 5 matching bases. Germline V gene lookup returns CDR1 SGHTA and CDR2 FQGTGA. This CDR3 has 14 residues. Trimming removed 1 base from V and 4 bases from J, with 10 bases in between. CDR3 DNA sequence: TGTGCCAGCAGCTTAAGTCCAGGGACCACTGAAGCTTTCTTT. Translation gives CASSLSPGTTEAFF.

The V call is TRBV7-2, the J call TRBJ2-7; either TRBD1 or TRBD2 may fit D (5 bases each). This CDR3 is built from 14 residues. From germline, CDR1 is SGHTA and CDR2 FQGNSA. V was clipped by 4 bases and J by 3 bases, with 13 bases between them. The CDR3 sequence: CASSSSRDHYEQYF. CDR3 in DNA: TGTGCCAGCAGCTCCAGCCGGGACCACTACGAGCAGTACTTC.